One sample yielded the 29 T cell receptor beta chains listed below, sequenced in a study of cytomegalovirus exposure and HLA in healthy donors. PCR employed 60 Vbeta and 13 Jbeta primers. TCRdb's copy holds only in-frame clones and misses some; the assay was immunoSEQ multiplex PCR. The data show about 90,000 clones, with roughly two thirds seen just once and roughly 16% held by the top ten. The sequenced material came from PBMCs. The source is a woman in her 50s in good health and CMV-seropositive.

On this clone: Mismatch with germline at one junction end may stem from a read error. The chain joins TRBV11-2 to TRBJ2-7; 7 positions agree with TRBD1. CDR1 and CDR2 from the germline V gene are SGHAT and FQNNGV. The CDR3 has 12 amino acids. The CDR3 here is CASSYPQGHRSF. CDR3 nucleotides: TGTGCCAGCAGCTACCCACAGGGGCACCGCAGCTTC.

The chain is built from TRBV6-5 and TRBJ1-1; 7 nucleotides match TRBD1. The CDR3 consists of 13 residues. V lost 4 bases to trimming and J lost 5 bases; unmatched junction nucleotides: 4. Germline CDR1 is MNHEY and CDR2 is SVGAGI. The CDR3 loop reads CASSLQGNTEAFF. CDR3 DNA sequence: TGTGCCAGCAGTTTACAGGGGAATACTGAAGCTTTCTTT.

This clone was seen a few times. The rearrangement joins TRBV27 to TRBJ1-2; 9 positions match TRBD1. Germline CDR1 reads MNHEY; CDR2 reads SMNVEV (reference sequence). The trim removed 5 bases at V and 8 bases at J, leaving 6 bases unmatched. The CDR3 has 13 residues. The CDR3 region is CASSTRTGVGYTF. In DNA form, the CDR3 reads TGTGCCAGCAGTACCCGGACAGGGGTAGGCTACACCTTC.

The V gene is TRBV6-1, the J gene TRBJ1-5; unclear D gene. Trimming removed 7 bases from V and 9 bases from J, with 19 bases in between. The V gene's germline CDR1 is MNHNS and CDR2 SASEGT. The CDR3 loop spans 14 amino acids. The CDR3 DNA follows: TGTGCCAGCAAAAGTAGGGCGGCCGAGGGGCCCCAGCATTTT. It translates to CASKSRAAEGPQHF.

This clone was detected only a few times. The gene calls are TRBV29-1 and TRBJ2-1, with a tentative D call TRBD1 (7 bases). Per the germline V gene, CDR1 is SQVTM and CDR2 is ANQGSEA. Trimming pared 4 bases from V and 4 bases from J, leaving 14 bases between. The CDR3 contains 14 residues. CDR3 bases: TGCAGCGTTGGTCCCCAGGGGGGTTACAATGAGCAGTTCTTC. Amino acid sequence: CSVGPQGGYNEQFF.

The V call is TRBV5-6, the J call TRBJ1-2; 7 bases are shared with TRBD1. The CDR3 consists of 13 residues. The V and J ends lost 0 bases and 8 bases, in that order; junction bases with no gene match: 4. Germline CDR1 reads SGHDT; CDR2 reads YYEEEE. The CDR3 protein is CASSLGGGAGYTF. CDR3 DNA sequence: TGTGCCAGCAGCTTGGGAGGGGGCGCGGGCTACACCTTC.

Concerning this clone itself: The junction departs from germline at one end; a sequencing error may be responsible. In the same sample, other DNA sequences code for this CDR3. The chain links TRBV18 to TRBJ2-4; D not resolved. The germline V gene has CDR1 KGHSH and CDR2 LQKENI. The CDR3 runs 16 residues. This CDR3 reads CASSPVTRKAKNIQYF. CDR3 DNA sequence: TGTGCCAGCTCACCCGTGACACGTAAAGCCAAAAACATTCAGTACTTT. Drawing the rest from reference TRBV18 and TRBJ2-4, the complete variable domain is NAGVMQNPRHLVRRRGQEARLRCSPMKGHSHVYWYRQLPEEGLKFMVYLQKENIIDESGMPKERFSAEFPKEGPSILRIQQVVRGDSAAYFCASSPVTRKAKNIQYFGAGTRLSVL.

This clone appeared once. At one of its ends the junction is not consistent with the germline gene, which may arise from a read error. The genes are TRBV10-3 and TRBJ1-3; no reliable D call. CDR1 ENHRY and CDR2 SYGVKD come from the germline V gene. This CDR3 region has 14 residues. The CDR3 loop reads CAVSGPASGNTIYF. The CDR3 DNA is TGTGCCGTCAGTGGGCCCGCTTCTGGAAACACCATATATTTT.

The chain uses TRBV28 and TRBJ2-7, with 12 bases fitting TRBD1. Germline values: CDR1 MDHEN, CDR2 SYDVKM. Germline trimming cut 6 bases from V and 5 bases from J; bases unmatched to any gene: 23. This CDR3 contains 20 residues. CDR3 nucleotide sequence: TGTGCCAGCAGCCCCACCACGCCGGGACAGGGGGCGTTTTCGGGGGACGAGCAGTACTTC. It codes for CASSPTTPGQGAFSGDEQYF.

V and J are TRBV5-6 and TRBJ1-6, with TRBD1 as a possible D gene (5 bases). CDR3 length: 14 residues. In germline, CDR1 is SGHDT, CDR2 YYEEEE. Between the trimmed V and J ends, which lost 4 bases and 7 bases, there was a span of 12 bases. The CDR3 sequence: CASSMRTYNSPLHF. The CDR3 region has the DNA TGTGCCAGCAGCATGAGGACATACAATTCACCCCTCCACTTT.

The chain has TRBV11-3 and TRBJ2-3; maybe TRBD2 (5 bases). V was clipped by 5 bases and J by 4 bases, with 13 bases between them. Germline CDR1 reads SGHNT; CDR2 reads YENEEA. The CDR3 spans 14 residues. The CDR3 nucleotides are TGTGCCAGCAGCCTGGGGATGAGGGCAGATACGCAGTATTTT. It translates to CASSLGMRADTQYF. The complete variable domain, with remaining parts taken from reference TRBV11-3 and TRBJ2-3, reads EAGVVQSPRYKIIEKKQPVAFWCNPISGHNTLYWYLQNLGQGPELLIRYENEEAVDDSQLPKDRFSAERLKGVDSTLKIQPAELGDSAVYLCASSLGMRADTQYFGPGTRLTVL.

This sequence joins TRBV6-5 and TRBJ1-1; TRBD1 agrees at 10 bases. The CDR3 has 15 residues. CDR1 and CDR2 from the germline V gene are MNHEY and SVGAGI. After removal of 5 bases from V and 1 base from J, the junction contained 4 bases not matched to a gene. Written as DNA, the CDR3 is TGTGCCAGCAGTATTCGACAGGGGGCGAACACTGAAGCTTTCTTT. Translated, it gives CASSIRQGANTEAFF.

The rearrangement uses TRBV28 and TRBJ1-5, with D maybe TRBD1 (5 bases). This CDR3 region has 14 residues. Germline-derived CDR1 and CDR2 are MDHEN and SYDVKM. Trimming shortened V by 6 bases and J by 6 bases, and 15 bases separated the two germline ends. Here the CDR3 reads CASSRGESGQPQHF. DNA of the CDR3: TGTGCCAGCAGCCGGGGGGAGTCGGGTCAGCCCCAGCATTTT.

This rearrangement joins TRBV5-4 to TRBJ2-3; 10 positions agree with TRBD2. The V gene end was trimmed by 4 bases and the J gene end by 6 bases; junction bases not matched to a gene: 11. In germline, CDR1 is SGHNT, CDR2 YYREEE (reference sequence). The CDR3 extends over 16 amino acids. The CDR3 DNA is TGTGCCAGCAGCCCCGCCAGCGGGAGGGCCTCGGATACGCAGTATTTT. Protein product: CASSPASGRASDTQYF.

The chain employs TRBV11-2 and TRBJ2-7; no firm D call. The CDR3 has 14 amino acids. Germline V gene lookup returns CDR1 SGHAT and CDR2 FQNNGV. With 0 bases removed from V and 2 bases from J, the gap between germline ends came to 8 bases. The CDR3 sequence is CASSLDTATYEQYF. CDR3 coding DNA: TGTGCCAGCAGCTTAGATACTGCCACCTACGAGCAGTACTTC.

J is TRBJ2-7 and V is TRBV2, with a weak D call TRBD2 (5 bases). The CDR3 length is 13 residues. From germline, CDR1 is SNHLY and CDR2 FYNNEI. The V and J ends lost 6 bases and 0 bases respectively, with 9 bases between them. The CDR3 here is CASRGLFSYEQYF. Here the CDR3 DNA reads TGTGCCAGCAGAGGACTGTTCTCCTACGAGCAGTACTTC.

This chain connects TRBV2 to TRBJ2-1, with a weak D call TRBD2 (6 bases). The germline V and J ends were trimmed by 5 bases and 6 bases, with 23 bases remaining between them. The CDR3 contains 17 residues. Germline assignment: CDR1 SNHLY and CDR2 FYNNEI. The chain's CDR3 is CASSYQRGLPAANEQFF. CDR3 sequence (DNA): TGTGCCAGCAGTTACCAGAGGGGACTCCCCGCGGCCAATGAGCAGTTCTTC. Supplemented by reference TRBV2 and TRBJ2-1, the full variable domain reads EPEVTQTPSHQVTQMGQEVILRCVPISNHLYFYWYRQILGQKVEFLVSFYNNEISEKSEIFDDQFSVERPDGSNFTLKIRSTKLEDSAMYFCASSYQRGLPAANEQFFGPGTRLTVL.

Written as DNA, the CDR3 is TGCGCCAGCAGCTTTGACAGTCAAGAGACCCAGTACTTC. Protein: CASSFDSQETQYF. V and J are TRBV5-1 and TRBJ2-5, with a weak D call TRBD1 (5 bases). The CDR3 is 13 amino acids. Germline assignment: CDR1 SGHRS and CDR2 YFSETQ. V gave up 2 bases and J gave up 2 bases, with 7 bases separating them.

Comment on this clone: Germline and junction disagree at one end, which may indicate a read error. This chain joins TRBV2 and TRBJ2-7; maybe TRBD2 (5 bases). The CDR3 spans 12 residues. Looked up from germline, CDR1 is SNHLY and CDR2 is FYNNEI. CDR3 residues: CSSRNGAYEQYF. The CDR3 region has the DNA TGTTCCAGCAGGAACGGGGCCTACGAGCAGTACTTC.

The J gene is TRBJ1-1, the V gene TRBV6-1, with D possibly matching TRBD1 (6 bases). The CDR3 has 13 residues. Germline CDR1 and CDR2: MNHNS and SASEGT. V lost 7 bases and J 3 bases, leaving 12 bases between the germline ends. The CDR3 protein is CASTTGSDTEAFF. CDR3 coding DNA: TGTGCCAGCACAACAGGGTCGGACACTGAAGCTTTCTTT.

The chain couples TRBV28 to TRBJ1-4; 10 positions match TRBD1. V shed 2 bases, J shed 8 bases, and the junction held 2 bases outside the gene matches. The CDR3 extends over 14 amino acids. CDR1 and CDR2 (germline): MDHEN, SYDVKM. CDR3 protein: CASSLMTGGEKLFF. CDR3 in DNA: TGTGCCAGCAGTTTAATGACAGGGGGCGAAAAACTGTTTTTT.

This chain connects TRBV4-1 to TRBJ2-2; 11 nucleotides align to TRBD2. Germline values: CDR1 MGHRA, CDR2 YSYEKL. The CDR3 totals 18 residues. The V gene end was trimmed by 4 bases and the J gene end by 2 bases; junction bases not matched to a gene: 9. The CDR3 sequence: CASSLTLTSGRNTGELFF. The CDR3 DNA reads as TGCGCCAGCAGCCTGACCCTTACTAGCGGGAGAAACACCGGGGAGCTGTTTTTT.

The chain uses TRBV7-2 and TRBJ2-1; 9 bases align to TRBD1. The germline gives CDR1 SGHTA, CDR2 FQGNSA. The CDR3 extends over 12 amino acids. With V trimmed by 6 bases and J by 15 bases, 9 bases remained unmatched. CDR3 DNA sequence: TGTGCCAGCAGAAGCACGGGACAGGGTCTGTTCTTC. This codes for CASRSTGQGLFF. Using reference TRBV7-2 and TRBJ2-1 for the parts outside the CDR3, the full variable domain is GAGVSQSPSNKVTEKGKDVELRCDPISGHTALYWYRQSLGQGLEFLIYFQGNSAPDKSGLPSDRFSAERTGGSVSTLTIQRTQQEDSAVYLCASRSTGQGLFFGPGTRLTVL.

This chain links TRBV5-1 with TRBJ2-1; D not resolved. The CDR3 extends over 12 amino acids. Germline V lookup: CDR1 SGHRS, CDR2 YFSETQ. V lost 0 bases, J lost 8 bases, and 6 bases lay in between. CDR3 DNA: TGCGCCAGCAGCTTGGTTACATATGAGCAGTTCTTC. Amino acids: CASSLVTYEQFF. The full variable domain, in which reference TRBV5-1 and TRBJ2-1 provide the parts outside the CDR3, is KAGVTQTPRYLIKTRGQQVTLSCSPISGHRSVSWYQQTPGQGLQFLFEYFSETQRNKGNFPGRFSGRQFSNSRSEMNVSTLELGDSALYLCASSLVTYEQFFGPGTRLTVL.

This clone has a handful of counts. The CDR3 DNA follows: TGTGCCAGCAGCTCCCAGGTTGGGCAAGAGACCCAGTACTTC. It codes for CASSSQVGQETQYF. This rearrangement joins TRBV7-3 to TRBJ2-5, with D hard to call. Germline V gene data show CDR1 as SGHTA and CDR2 as FQGTGA. V was pared by 4 bases and J by 2 bases, with 11 bases between. The CDR3 runs to 14 residues.

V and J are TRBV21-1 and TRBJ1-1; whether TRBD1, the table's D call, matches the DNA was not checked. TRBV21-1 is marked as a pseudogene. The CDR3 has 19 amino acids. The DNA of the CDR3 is TGTGCCAGCAGCAAACCCAGGACAGGGCTTCGCCCTAGGAACACTGAAGCTTTCTTT. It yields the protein CASSKPRTGLRPRNTEAFF.

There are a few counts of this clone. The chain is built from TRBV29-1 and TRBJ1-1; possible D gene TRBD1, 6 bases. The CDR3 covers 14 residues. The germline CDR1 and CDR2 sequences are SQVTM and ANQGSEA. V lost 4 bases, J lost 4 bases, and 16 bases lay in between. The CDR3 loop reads CSVAAGGVRTEAFF. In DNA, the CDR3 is TGCAGCGTTGCAGCTGGGGGCGTGCGCACTGAAGCTTTCTTT.

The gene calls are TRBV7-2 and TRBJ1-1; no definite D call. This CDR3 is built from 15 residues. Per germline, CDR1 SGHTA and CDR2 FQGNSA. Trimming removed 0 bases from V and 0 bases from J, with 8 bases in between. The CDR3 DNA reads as TGTGCCAGCAGCTTAGCCCCCGACATGAACACTGAAGCTTTCTTT. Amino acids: CASSLAPDMNTEAFF.

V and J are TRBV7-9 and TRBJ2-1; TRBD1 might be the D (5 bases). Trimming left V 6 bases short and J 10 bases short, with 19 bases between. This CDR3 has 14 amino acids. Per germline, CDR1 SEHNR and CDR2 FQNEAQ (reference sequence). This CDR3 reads CASSFTSGFEEQFF. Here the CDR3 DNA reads TGTGCCAGCAGTTTTACCTCAGGGTTCGAGGAGCAGTTCTTC.